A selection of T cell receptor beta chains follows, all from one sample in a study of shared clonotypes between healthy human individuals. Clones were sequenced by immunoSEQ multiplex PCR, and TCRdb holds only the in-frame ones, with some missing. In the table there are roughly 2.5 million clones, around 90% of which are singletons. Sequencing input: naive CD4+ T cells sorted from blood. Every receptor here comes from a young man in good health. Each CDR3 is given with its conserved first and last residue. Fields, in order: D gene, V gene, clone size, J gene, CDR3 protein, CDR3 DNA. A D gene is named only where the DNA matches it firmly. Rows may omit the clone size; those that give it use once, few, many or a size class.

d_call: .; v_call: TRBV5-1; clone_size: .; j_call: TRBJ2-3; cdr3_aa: CASSVTSRGVDTQYF; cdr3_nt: TGCGCCAGCAGCGTCACGTCCAGAGGGGTAGATACGCAGTATTTT
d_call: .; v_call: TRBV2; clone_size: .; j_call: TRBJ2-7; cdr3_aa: CASSVDRTSNYEQYF; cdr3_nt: TGTGCCAGCAGCGTTGACAGGACCTCTAACTACGAGCAGTACTTC
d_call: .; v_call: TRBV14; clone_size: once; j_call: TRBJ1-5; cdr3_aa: CASSRKLGRDSPQHF; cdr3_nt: TGTGCCAGCAGCCGAAAATTGGGGAGGGATTCGCCCCAGCATTTT
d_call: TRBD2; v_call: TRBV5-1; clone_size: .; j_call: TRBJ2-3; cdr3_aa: CASSLVAGGGTDTQYF; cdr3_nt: TGCGCCAGCAGCTTGGTAGCGGGGGGCGGCACAGATACGCAGTATTTT
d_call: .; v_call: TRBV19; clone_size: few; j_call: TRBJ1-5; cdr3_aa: CASSIGRASNQPQHF; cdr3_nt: TGTGCCAGTAGTATAGGCAGGGCGAGCAATCAGCCCCAGCATTTT
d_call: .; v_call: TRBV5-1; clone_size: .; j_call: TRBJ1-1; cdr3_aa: CASSLAAGGYTEAFF; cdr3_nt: TGCGCCAGCAGCCTCGCGGCAGGAGGGTACACTGAAGCTTTCTTT
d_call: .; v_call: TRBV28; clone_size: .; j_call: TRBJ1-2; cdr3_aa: CASSLWGAAVGYTF; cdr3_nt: TGTGCCAGCAGTTTGTGGGGGGCGGCTGTTGGCTACACCTTC
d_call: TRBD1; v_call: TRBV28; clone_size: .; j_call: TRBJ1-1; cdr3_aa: CASSQGGTTEAFF; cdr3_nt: TGTGCCAGCAGCCAGGGGGGTACGACTGAAGCTTTCTTT
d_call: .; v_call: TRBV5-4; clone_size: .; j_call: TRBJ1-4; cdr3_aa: CASSSGAPNEKLFF; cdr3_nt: TGTGCCAGCAGCTCGGGGGCCCCTAATGAAAAACTGTTTTTT
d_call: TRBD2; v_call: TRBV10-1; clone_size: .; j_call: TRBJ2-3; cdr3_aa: CASSEQAGDRTDTQYF; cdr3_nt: TGCGCCAGCAGTGAGCAGGCGGGGGATCGCACAGATACGCAGTATTTT
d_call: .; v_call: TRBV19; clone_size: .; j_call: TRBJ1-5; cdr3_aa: CASSIVQDQPQHF; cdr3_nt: TGTGCCAGTAGTATCGTCCAGGATCAGCCCCAGCATTTT
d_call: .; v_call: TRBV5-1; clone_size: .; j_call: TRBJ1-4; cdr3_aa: CASSQAGGAPVRANEKLFF; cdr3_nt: TGCGCCAGCAGCCAAGCCGGCGGGGCCCCGGTTCGGGCTAATGAAAAACTGTTTTTT
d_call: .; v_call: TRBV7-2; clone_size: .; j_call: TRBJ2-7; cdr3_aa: CASSHGPTEQYF; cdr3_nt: TGTGCCAGCAGCCACGGGCCGACGGAGCAGTACTTC
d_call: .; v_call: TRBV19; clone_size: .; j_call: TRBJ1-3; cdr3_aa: CASSVERNTIYF; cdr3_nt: TGTGCCAGTAGTGTTGAAAGGAACACCATATATTTT
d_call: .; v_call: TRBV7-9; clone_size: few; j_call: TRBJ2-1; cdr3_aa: CASSSPNILEQFF; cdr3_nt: TGTGCCAGCAGCTCTCCGAACATCTTGGAGCAGTTCTTC
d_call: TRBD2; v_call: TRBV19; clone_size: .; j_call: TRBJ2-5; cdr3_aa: CASSMRGLAGALQYF; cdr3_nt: TGTGCCAGTAGTATGCGGGGTCTAGCGGGAGCGCTTCAGTACTTC
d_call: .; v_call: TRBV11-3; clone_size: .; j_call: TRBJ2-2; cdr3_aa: CASSLVTLATTGELFF; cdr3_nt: TGTGCCAGCAGCTTGGTTACGCTAGCGACCACCGGGGAGCTGTTTTTT
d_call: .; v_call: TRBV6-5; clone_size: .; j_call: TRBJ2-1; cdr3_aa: CASSRGPSLVNEQFF; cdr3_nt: TGTGCCAGCAGCCGGGGCCCTAGCCTGGTCAATGAGCAGTTCTTC
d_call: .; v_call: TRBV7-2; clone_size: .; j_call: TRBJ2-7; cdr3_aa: CASSLGGSGYEQYF; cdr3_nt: TGTGCCAGCAGCTTAGGCGGTAGCGGCTACGAGCAGTACTTC
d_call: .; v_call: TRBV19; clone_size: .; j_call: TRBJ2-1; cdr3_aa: CASMILGTAYNEQFF; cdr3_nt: TGTGCCAGTATGATCCTTGGGACGGCTTACAATGAGCAGTTCTTC
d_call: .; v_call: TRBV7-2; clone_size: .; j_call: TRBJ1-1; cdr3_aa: CASSLAWGADTEAFF; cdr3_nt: TGTGCCAGCAGCTTAGCTTGGGGGGCGGACACTGAAGCTTTCTTT
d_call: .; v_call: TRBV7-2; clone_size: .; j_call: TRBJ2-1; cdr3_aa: CASSGRLKSSYNEQFF; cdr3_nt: TGTGCCAGCAGCGGGCGACTCAAGAGCTCCTACAATGAGCAGTTCTTC
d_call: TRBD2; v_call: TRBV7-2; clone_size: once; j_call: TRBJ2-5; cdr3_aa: CASSPRTSPRRQETQYF; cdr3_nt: TGTGCCAGCAGCCCTCGGACTAGCCCTCGTAGGCAAGAGACCCAGTACTTC
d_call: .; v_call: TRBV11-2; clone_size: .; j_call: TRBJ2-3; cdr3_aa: CASSTLTDTQYF; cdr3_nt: TGTGCCAGCAGCACCCTCACAGATACGCAGTATTTT
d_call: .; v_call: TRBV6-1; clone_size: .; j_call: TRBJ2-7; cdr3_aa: CASSRDPPSYEQYF; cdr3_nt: TGTGCCAGCAGCCGGGACCCCCCCTCCTACGAGCAGTACTTC
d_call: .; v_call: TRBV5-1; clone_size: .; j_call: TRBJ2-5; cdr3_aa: CASSLNNEGQYF; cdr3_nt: TGCGCCAGCAGCTTGAATAACGAGGGCCAGTACTTC
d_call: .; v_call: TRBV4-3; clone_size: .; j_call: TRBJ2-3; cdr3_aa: CASSQAGYTDTQYF; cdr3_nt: TGCGCCAGCAGCCAAGCAGGCTACACAGATACGCAGTATTTT
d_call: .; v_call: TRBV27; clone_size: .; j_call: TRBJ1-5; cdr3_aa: CASSLFRVTLNQPQHF; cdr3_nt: TGTGCCAGCAGTTTATTCCGGGTCACACTCAATCAGCCCCAGCATTTT
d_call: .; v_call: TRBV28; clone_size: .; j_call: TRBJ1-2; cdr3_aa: CASSLGGGVIGYTF; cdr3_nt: TGTGCCAGCAGTTTAGGGGGTGGGGTGATAGGCTACACCTTC
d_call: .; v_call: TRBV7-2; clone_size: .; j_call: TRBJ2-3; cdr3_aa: CASTPERTDTQYF; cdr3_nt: TGTGCCAGCACGCCCGAACGCACAGATACGCAGTATTTT
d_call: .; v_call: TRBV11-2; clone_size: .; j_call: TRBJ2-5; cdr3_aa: CASSPRGGWEETQYF; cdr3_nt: TGTGCCAGCAGCCCAAGGGGGGGCTGGGAAGAGACCCAGTACTTC
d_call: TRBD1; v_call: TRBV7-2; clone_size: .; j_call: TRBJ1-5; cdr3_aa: CASSQTGDSNQPQHF; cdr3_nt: TGTGCCAGCAGCCAGACAGGGGATAGCAATCAGCCCCAGCATTTT
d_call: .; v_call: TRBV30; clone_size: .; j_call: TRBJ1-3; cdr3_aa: CAWSVSRRAEGNTIYF; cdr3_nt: TGTGCCTGGAGTGTGTCTAGGAGGGCAGAGGGAAACACCATATATTTT
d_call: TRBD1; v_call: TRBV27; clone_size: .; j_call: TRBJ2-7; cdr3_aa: CASRRQGVANYEQYF; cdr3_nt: TGTGCCAGCAGAAGACAGGGAGTGGCGAACTACGAGCAGTACTTC
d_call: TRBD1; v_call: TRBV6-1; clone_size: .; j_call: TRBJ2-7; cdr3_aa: CASRDRGSSGDEQYF; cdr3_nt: TGTGCCAGCAGGGACAGGGGGTCTAGCGGAGACGAGCAGTACTTC
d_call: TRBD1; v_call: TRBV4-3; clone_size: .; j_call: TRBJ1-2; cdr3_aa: CASSQDQGQDYYGYTF; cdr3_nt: TGCGCCAGCAGCCAAGATCAAGGACAGGATTACTATGGCTACACCTTC
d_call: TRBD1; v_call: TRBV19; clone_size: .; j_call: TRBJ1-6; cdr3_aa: CASRPQGVSSPLHF; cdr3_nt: TGTGCCAGTAGACCACAGGGGGTTAGTTCACCCCTCCACTTT